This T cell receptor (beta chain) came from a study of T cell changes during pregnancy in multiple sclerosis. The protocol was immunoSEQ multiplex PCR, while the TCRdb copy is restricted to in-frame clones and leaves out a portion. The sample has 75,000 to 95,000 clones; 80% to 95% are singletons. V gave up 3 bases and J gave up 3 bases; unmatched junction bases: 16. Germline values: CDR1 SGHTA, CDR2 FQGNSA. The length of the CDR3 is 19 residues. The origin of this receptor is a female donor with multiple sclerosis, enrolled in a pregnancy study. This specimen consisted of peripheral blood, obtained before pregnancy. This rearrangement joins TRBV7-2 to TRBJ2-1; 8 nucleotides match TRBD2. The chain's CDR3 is CASSFILTGRGLNYNEQFF. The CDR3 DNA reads TGTGCCAGCAGCTTTATCTTAACCGGGAGGGGACTTAACTACAATGAGCAGTTCTTC. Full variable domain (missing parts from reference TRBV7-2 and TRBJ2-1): GAGVSQSPSNKVTEKGKDVELRCDPISGHTALYWYRQSLGQGLEFLIYFQGNSAPDKSGLPSDRFSAERTGGSVSTLTIQRTQQEDSAVYLCASSFILTGRGLNYNEQFFGPGTRLTVL.